This T cell receptor (beta chain) comes out of a study of cytomegalovirus exposure and HLA in healthy donors. Whole-study results and caveats: First-cohort TCR clusters tended to co-occur in the 95 to 150 validation repertoires, a later analysis found. Rarity marked most TCR sequences, yet some public TCRs occurred in many donors.

The CDR3 spans 16 residues. Trimming stripped 1 base from V and 3 bases from J, with 12 bases between. Looked up from germline, CDR1 is SGHTA and CDR2 is FQGNSA. Sequencing was performed with immunoSEQ multiplex PCR; in TCRdb, only in-frame clones are kept and a portion is missing. The sample consists of under 200,000 clones, about 90% of them appearing once. Concerning this clone: The target antigen is unknown.

The receptor's source is a woman younger than 30 in good health and CMV-seropositive. The J gene is TRBJ1-4, the V gene TRBV7-2; no definite D call. Sequencing input: PBMCs. CDR3 residues: CASSLDMVSANEKLFF. CDR3 nucleotide sequence: TGTGCCAGCAGCTTAGACATGGTATCAGCTAATGAAAAACTGTTTTTT.